This record covers a single T cell receptor beta chain. As processed by the authors: Estimated nucleated cell counts came from reference gene primer amplification. Sequencing was performed with immunoSEQ multiplex PCR; in TCRdb, only in-frame clones are kept and a portion is missing. V and J calls and clone size come straight from that table; D and trimming were deduced from the DNA. The sample holds some 70,000 clones, more than 75% seen once. The data derive from a study of blood T cell repertoires in COVID-19. Study-wide background: Whether acute or convalescent, the COVID-19 samples came from the United States, Italy and Spain. Sources were T cells, B-cell-depleted T cells, or PBMCs; the material itself was cDNA or gDNA.

This receptor was obtained from a man between 45 and 60 years old with active COVID-19. Sequenced: peripheral blood.

CDR3 amino acids: CASSLNPRVNYGYTF. The CDR3 nucleotides are TGTGCCAGCAGTTTAAATCCGCGGGTTAACTATGGCTACACCTTC. The chain employs TRBV27 and TRBJ1-2; no firm D call. Germline V gene sequence: CDR1 MNHEY, CDR2 SMNVEV (reference sequence). V was trimmed by 2 bases and J by 1 base, leaving 11 bases between them. The CDR3 loop spans 15 amino acids.